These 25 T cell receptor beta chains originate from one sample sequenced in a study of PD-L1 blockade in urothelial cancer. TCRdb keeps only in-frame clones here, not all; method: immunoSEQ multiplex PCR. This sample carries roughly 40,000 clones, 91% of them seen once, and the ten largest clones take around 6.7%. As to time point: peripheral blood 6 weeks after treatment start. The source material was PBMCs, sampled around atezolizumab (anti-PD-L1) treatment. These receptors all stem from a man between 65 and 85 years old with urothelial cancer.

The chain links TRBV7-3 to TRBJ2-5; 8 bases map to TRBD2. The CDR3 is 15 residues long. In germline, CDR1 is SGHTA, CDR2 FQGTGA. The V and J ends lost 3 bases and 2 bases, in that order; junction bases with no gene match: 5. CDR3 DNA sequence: TGTGCCAGCAGCTTTTCCCGACTAGCGCAAGAGACCCAGTACTTC. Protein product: CASSFSRLAQETQYF. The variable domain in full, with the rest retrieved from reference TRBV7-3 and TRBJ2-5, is GAGVSQTPSNKVTEKGKYVELRCDPISGHTALYWYRQSLGQGPEFLIYFQGTGAADDSGLPNDRFFAVRPEGSVSTLKIQRTERGDSAVYLCASSFSRLAQETQYFGPGTRLLVL.

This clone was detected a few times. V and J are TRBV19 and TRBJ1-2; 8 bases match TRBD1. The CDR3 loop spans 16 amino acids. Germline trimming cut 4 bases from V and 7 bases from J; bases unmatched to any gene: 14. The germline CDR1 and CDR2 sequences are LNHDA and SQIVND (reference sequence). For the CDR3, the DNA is TGTGCCAGTAGTACTGGGCAGGGGGCCATCCTCGGTGGCTACACCTTC. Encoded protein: CASSTGQGAILGGYTF.

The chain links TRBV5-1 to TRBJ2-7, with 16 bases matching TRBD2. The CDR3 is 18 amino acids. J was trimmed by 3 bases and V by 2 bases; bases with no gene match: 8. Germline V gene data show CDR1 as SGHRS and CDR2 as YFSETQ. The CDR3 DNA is TGCGCCAGCAGCTTCGGGACTAGCGGGAGGGTGGGACTCTACGAGCAGTACTTC. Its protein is CASSFGTSGRVGLYEQYF.

For the CDR3, the DNA is TGCGCCAGCAGCTTGGGAAAGCCTAACACCGGGGAGCTGTTTTTT. Encoded protein: CASSLGKPNTGELFF. The V gene is TRBV5-1, the J gene TRBJ2-2; D is unresolved. This CDR3 has 15 residues. Germline V gene data show CDR1 as SGHRS and CDR2 as YFSETQ. V lost 0 bases and J lost 2, with 8 bases in between. Looking up the rest from reference TRBV5-1 and TRBJ2-2 gives the full variable domain: KAGVTQTPRYLIKTRGQQVTLSCSPISGHRSVSWYQQTPGQGLQFLFEYFSETQRNKGNFPGRFSGRQFSNSRSEMNVSTLELGDSALYLCASSLGKPNTGELFFGEGSRLTVL.

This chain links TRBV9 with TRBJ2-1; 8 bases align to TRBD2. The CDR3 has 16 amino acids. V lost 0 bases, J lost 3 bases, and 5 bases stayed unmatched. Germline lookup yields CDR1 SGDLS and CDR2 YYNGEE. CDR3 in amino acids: CASSVEDGRVYNEQFF. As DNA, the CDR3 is TGTGCCAGCAGCGTAGAGGACGGGAGGGTCTACAATGAGCAGTTCTTC.

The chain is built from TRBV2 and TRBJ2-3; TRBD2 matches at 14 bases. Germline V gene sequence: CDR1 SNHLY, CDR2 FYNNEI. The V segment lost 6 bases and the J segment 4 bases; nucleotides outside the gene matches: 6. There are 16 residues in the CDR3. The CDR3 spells CASSDRLAGGADTQYF. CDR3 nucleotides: TGTGCCAGCAGCGACCGACTAGCGGGAGGGGCAGATACGCAGTATTTT. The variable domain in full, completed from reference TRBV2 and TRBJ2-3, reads EPEVTQTPSHQVTQMGQEVILRCVPISNHLYFYWYRQILGQKVEFLVSFYNNEISEKSEIFDDQFSVERPDGSNFTLKIRSTKLEDSAMYFCASSDRLAGGADTQYFGPGTRLTVL.

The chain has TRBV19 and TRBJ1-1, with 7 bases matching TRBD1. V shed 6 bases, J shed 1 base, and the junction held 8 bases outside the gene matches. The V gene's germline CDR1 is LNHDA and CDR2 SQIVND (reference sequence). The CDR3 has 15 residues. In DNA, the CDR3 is TGTGCCAGTAGCGGAGGGGGCCTTAGGAACACTGAAGCTTTCTTT. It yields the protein CASSGGGLRNTEAFF.

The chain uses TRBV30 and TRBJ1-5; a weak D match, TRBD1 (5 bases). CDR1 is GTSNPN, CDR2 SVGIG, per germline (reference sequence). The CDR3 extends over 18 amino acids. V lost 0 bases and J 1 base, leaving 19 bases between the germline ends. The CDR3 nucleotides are TGTGCCTGGAGTGTAGGTCAGGTCTACCGGACAAGCAATCAGCCCCAGCATTTT. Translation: CAWSVGQVYRTSNQPQHF.

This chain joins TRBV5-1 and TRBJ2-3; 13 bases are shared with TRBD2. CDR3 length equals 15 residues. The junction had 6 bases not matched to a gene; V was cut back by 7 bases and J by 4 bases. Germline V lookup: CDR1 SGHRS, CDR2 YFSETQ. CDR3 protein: CASLPGLAGSDTQYF. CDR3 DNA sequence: TGCGCCAGCTTACCGGGACTAGCGGGATCAGATACGCAGTATTTT.

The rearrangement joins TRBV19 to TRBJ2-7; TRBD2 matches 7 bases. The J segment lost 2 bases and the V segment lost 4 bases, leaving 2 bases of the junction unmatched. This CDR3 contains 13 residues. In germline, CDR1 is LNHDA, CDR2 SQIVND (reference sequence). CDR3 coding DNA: TGTGCCAGTAGTACCGGACTAGCCTACGAGCAGTACTTC. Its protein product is CASSTGLAYEQYF.

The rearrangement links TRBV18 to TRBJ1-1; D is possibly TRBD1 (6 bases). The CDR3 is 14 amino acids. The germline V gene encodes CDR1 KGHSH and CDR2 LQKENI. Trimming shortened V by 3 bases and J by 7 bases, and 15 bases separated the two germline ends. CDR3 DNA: TGTGCCAGCTCACCGAGACAGGATCATCATGAAGCTTTCTTT. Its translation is CASSPRQDHHEAFF. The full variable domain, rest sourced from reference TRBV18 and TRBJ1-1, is NAGVMQNPRHLVRRRGQEARLRCSPMKGHSHVYWYRQLPEEGLKFMVYLQKENIIDESGMPKERFSAEFPKEGPSILRIQQVVRGDSAAYFCASSPRQDHHEAFFGQGTRLTVV.

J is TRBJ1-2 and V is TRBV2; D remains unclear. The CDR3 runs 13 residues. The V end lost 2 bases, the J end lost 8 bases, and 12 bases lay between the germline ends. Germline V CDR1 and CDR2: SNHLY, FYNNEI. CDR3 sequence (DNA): TGTGCCAGCAGTGAAAACGTCGGCGGAGGCTACACCTTC. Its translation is CASSENVGGGYTF.

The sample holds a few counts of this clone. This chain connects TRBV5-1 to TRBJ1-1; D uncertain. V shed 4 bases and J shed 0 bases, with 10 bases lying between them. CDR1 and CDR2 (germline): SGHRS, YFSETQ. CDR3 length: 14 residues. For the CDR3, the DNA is TGCGCCAGCAGCCGAGAGCGGCTGAACACTGAAGCTTTCTTT. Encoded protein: CASSRERLNTEAFF.

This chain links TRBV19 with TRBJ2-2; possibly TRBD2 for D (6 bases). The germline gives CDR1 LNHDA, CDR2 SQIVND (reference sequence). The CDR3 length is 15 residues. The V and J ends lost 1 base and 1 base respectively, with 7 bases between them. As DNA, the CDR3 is TGTGCCAGTAGTATAGGGGGACTGAACACCGGGGAGCTGTTTTTT. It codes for CASSIGGLNTGELFF.

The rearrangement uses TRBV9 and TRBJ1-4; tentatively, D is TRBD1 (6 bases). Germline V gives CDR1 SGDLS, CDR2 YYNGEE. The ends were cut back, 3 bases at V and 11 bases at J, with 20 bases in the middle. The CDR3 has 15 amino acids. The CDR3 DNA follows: TGTGCCAGCAGCGCGACGCAGGGGTCCGCCTCGAAACTGTTTTTT. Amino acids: CASSATQGSASKLFF.

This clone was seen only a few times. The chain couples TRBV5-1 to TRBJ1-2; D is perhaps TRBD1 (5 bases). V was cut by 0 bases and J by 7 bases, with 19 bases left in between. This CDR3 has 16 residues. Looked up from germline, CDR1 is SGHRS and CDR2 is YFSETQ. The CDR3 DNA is TGCGCCAGCAGCTTGGCCGGGGGAAGGGAATATCGTGGCTACACCTTC. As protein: CASSLAGGREYRGYTF.

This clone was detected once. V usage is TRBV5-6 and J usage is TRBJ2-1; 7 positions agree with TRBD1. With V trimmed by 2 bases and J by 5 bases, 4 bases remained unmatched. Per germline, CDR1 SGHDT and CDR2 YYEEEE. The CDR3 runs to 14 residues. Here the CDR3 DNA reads TGTGCCAGCAGCTTCGGGACAGATGACAATGAGCAGTTCTTC. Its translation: CASSFGTDDNEQFF.

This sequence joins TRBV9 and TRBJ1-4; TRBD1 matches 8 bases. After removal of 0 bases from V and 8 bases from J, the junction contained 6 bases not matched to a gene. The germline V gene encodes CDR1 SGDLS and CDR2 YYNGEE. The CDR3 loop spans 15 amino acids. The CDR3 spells CASSVGVTGGEKLFF. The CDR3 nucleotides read TGTGCCAGCAGCGTAGGGGTCACAGGGGGGGAAAAACTGTTTTTT.

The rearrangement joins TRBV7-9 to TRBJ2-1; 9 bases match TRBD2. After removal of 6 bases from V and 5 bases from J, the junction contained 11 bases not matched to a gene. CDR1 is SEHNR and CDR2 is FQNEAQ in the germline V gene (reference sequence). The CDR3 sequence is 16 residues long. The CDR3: CASSLIAGVGDNEQFF. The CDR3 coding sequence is TGTGCCAGCAGTCTCATAGCGGGAGTCGGAGACAATGAGCAGTTCTTC. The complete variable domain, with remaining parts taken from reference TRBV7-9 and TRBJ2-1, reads DTGVSQNPRHKITKRGQNVTFRCDPISEHNRLYWYRQTLGQGPEFLTYFQNEAQLEKSRLLSDRFSAERPKGSFSTLEIQRTEQGDSAMYLCASSLIAGVGDNEQFFGPGTRLTVL.

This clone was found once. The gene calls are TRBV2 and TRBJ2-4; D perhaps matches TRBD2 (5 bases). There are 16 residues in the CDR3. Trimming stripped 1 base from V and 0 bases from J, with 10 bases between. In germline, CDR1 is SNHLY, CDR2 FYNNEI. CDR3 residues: CASSEVASGAKNIQYF. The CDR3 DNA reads TGTGCCAGCAGTGAAGTAGCGTCAGGAGCCAAAAACATTCAGTACTTC.

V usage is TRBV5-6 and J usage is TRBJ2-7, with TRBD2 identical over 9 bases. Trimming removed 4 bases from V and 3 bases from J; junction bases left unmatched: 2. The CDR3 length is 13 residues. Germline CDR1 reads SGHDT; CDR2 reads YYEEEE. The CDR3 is CASSRLAVYEQYF. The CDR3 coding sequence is TGTGCCAGCAGCCGACTAGCGGTCTACGAGCAGTACTTC.

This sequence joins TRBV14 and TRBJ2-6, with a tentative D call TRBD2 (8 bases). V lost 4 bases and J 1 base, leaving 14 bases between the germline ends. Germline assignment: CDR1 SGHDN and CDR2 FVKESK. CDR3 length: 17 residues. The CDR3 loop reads CASSRQGLGSGANVLTF. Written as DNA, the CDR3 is TGTGCCAGCAGCCGACAGGGACTAGGGTCTGGGGCCAACGTCCTGACTTTC. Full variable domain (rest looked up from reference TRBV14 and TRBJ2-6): EAGVTQFPSHSVIEKGQTVTLRCDPISGHDNLYWYRRVMGKEIKFLLHFVKESKQDESGMPNNRFLAERTGGTYSTLKVQPAELEDSGVYFCASSRQGLGSGANVLTFGAGSRLTVL.

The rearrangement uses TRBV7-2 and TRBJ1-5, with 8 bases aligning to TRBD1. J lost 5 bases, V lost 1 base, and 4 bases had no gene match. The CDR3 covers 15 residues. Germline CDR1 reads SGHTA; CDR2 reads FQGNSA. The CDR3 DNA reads TGTGCCAGCAGCTTAGTCGGGACAGGATATCAGCCCCAGCATTTT. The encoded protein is CASSLVGTGYQPQHF.

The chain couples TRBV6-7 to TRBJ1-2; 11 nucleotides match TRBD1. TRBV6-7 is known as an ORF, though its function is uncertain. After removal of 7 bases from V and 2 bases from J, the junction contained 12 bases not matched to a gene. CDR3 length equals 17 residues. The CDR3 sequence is CASIIPRTGGSNYGYTF. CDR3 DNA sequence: TGTGCCAGCATTATCCCCCGGACAGGGGGCTCAAACTATGGCTACACCTTC.

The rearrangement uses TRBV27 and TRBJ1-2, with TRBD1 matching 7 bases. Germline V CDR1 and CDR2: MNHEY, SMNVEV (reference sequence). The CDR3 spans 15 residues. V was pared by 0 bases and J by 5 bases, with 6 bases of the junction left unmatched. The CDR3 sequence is CASSLSQGTDYGYTF. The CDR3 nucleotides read TGTGCCAGCAGTTTATCCCAGGGGACAGATTATGGCTACACCTTC.